This note documents a single TCR beta chain sequence. The CDR3 length is 19 residues. Trimming pared 5 bases from V and 3 bases from J, leaving 23 bases between. Germline V lookup: CDR1 SEHNR, CDR2 FQNEAQ (reference sequence). The data were taken from a study of cytomegalovirus exposure and HLA in healthy donors. For the study at large: About 85 million unique TCRs from HLA-typed donors were held in an early release of data.

PCR used 60 Vbeta primers and 13 Jbeta primers. The table came from immunoSEQ multiplex PCR; TCRdb's copy has only in-frame clones and leaves some out. The sample table includes 150,000 or so clones. The clonotype was recovered from a woman aged 18 to 35 in good health and CMV-seronegative. Specimen: PBMCs. This sequence joins TRBV7-9 and TRBJ2-6, with D maybe TRBD1 (7 bases). CDR3 residues: CASSARGGTEIYGANVLTF. The CDR3 DNA reads TGTGCCAGCAGCGCCCGAGGAGGGACAGAGATCTATGGGGCCAACGTCCTGACTTTC.